One and the same sample provided the 14 T cell receptor beta chains below, sequenced in a study of T cell responses to AZD1222 COVID-19 vaccine. The method was immunoSEQ multiplex PCR; TCRdb's version includes in-frame clones alone and lacks a portion of them. Among approximately 150,000 clones, roughly 90% were seen once, and the ten largest hold about 1.3%. Here the sequenced sample was peripheral blood, taken on day 0 of AZD1222 vaccination. The receptors stem from an adult in good health.

V gene TRBV7-2 combines with J gene TRBJ2-7; 7 nucleotides agree with TRBD1. Germline V gives CDR1 SGHTA, CDR2 FQGNSA. This CDR3 region has 15 residues. The V segment lost 4 bases and the J segment 0 bases; nucleotides outside the gene matches: 6. CDR3 in amino acids: CASSSGGQASYEQYF. The CDR3 DNA follows: TGTGCCAGCAGCTCCGGCGGACAGGCCTCCTACGAGCAGTACTTC.

The V call is TRBV28, the J call TRBJ1-5, with TRBD1 matching over 12 bases. The V gene's germline CDR1 is MDHEN and CDR2 SYDVKM. V was clipped by 11 bases and J by 1 base; unmatched bases: 12. The CDR3 contains 17 residues. In DNA, the CDR3 is TGTGCCGCCCTCGGGGACAGGGGGCGCGGGAGCAATCAGCCCCAGCATTTT. It translates to CAALGDRGRGSNQPQHF.

The chain employs TRBV6-5 and TRBJ1-2, with TRBD1 identical over 9 bases. Trimming cost V 6 bases and J 3 bases; bases outside gene matches: 2. The CDR3 is 13 residues long. Germline CDR1 MNHEY, CDR2 SVGAGI. The CDR3 here is CASRRQGDYGYTF. The CDR3 DNA reads as TGTGCCAGCAGAAGACAGGGGGACTATGGCTACACCTTC.

The J gene is TRBJ1-2, the V gene TRBV14, with D possibly TRBD1 on 5 matching bases. The CDR3 length is 13 residues. Germline V gives CDR1 SGHDN, CDR2 FVKESK. The ends were cut back, 1 base at V and 4 bases at J, with 7 bases in the middle. CDR3 protein: CASSQGQRYGYTF. CDR3 bases: TGTGCCAGCAGCCAAGGACAGCGCTATGGCTACACCTTC.

The chain carries TRBV18 and TRBJ2-7; TRBD1 matches at 7 bases. The V segment lost 1 base and the J segment 6 bases; nucleotides outside the gene matches: 6. Germline CDR1 and CDR2: KGHSH and LQKENI. The CDR3 runs 14 residues. DNA of the CDR3: TGTGCCAGCTCACCACAGGGGGCCCCCTTCGAGCAGTACTTC. Encoded protein: CASSPQGAPFEQYF. Full variable domain (outside the CDR3, taken from reference TRBV18 and TRBJ2-7): NAGVMQNPRHLVRRRGQEARLRCSPMKGHSHVYWYRQLPEEGLKFMVYLQKENIIDESGMPKERFSAEFPKEGPSILRIQQVVRGDSAAYFCASSPQGAPFEQYFGPGTRLTVT.

The chain couples TRBV5-1 to TRBJ2-3; D is perhaps TRBD2 (5 bases). With 3 bases removed from V and 5 bases from J, the gap between germline ends came to 16 bases. In germline, CDR1 is SGHRS, CDR2 YFSETQ. The CDR3 extends over 15 amino acids. CDR3: CASSYREALVDTQYF. The CDR3 bases are TGCGCCAGCAGCTACCGGGAAGCTCTCGTAGATACGCAGTATTTT. The whole variable domain, remainder taken from reference TRBV5-1 and TRBJ2-3, is KAGVTQTPRYLIKTRGQQVTLSCSPISGHRSVSWYQQTPGQGLQFLFEYFSETQRNKGNFPGRFSGRQFSNSRSEMNVSTLELGDSALYLCASSYREALVDTQYFGPGTRLTVL.

Written as DNA, the CDR3 is TGTGCCAGTAGTATCGGCCAGGGTGACATCTACGAGCAGTACTTC. This translates into CASSIGQGDIYEQYF. The rearrangement links TRBV19 to TRBJ2-7, with D possibly TRBD1 on 5 matching bases. The CDR3 has 15 amino acids. V dropped 3 bases and J dropped 3 bases, with 15 bases sitting between them. CDR1 is LNHDA and CDR2 is SQIVND in the germline V gene (reference sequence).

The chain carries TRBV2 and TRBJ1-1; TRBD1 agrees at 8 bases. The trim removed 8 bases at V and 4 bases at J, leaving 9 bases unmatched. From germline, CDR1 is SNHLY and CDR2 FYNNEI. This CDR3 comprises 14 residues. The DNA of the CDR3 is TGTGCCAGCTCAGAGACAGGGGTCGGCACTGAAGCTTTCTTT. Translating gives CASSETGVGTEAFF.

The V gene is TRBV5-1, the J gene TRBJ1-1; weak D call: TRBD1 (5 bases). The V gene's germline CDR1 is SGHRS and CDR2 YFSETQ. The CDR3 is 13 amino acids. V was shortened by 4 bases and J by 7 bases, with 14 bases between the two germline ends. The CDR3 region has the DNA TGCGCCAGCAGCACTTCCCCAGGGATTGAAGCTTTCTTT. The encoded protein is CASSTSPGIEAFF.

This clone appeared a single time. The gene calls are TRBV5-1 and TRBJ2-7, with 9 bases fitting TRBD1. CDR3 length: 15 amino acids. V gave up 2 bases and J gave up 6 bases; unmatched junction bases: 9. CDR1 is SGHRS, CDR2 YFSETQ, per germline. In DNA, the CDR3 is TGCGCCAGCAGCTTCGGACAGGGGCTAACCACCGAGCAGTACTTC. The encoded protein is CASSFGQGLTTEQYF.

The CDR3 sequence: CASSLDLAKNIQYF. CDR3 DNA sequence: TGTGCCAGCAGCTTGGACCTAGCCAAAAACATTCAGTACTTC. V usage is TRBV5-4 and J usage is TRBJ2-4; D uncertain. V gave up 0 bases and J gave up 0 bases, with 4 bases separating them. The CDR3 runs 14 residues. Germline CDR1 SGHNT, CDR2 YYREEE (reference sequence). Using reference TRBV5-4 and TRBJ2-4 for the parts outside the CDR3, the full variable domain is ETGVTQSPTHLIKTRGQQVTLRCSSQSGHNTVSWYQQALGQGPQFIFQYYREEENGRGNFPPRFSGLQFPNYSSELNVNALELDDSALYLCASSLDLAKNIQYFGAGTRLSVL.

This chain connects TRBV28 to TRBJ2-7, with no clear D. This CDR3 region has 12 residues. The germline V and J ends were trimmed by 6 bases and 4 bases, with 10 bases remaining between them. Germline CDR1 is MDHEN and CDR2 is SYDVKM. This CDR3 is CASREYGYEQYF. The CDR3 DNA reads TGTGCCAGCAGAGAATATGGATACGAGCAGTACTTC.

J is TRBJ2-7 and V is TRBV20-1; D ambiguous. The V gene's germline CDR1 is DFQATT and CDR2 SNEGSKA (reference sequence). V dropped 5 bases and J dropped 4 bases, with 9 bases sitting between them. The CDR3 sequence is 11 residues long. The CDR3 region is CSAPLGYEQYF. The CDR3 DNA reads as TGCAGTGCTCCCCTTGGATACGAGCAGTACTTC.

The chain joins TRBV15 to TRBJ1-6, with TRBD1 identical over 9 bases. Germline CDR1 and CDR2: LNHNV and YYDKDF (reference sequence). V gave up 2 bases and J gave up 9 bases; unmatched junction bases: 5. The CDR3 extends over 15 amino acids. The CDR3 nucleotides read TGTGCCACCAGCAGACAGGGACAGGGAGGTTCACCCCTCCACTTT. Translating gives CATSRQGQGGSPLHF.